Shown below are 32 T cell receptor beta chains from a single sample sequenced in a study of T cell responses to AZD1222 COVID-19 vaccine (dated by TCRdb to about 2021). Library preparation was by the immunoSEQ multiplex PCR assay. Held by TCRdb, this immuneACCESS table contains in-frame sequences only and omits some clones. Under half of the omission traces to an unresolved V gene where checked; the cause of the rest is unknown. Recorded for this sample are 150,000 to 200,000 clones; 85% to 95% of them occurred a single time. About 2.5% of the sample comes from the top ten. Read against the paper, the sample's time point label means: baseline before first vaccination. The sequencing used peripheral blood, collected on day 0 of AZD1222 vaccination. These TCRs come from an adult in good health.

This chain joins TRBV6-4 and TRBJ1-4; D is perhaps TRBD1 (5 bases). V dropped 6 bases and J dropped 5 bases, with 16 bases sitting between them. The CDR3 runs 15 residues. Germline V CDR1 and CDR2: MRHNA, SNTAGT. The DNA for the CDR3 is TGTGCCAGCAGCCCCGTGGCAGGGATAAATGAAAAACTGTTTTTT. Residues: CASSPVAGINEKLFF.

The V call is TRBV5-1, the J call TRBJ2-1; TRBD1 matches 8 bases. The V segment lost 4 bases and the J segment 6 bases; nucleotides outside the gene matches: 9. Germline V gene sequence: CDR1 SGHRS, CDR2 YFSETQ. This CDR3 region has 15 residues. The CDR3 spells CASSDDRGGGNEQFF. For the CDR3, the DNA is TGCGCCAGCAGCGATGACAGGGGTGGGGGCAATGAGCAGTTCTTC.

V and J are TRBV9 and TRBJ2-3; the D is unclear. The V gene's germline CDR1 is SGDLS and CDR2 YYNGEE. There are 12 residues in the CDR3. V lost 0 bases to trimming and J lost 5 bases, with 4 bases between them. The CDR3 nucleotides read TGTGCCAGCAGCGTAGATATAGATACGCAGTATTTT. Its translation: CASSVDIDTQYF.

Comment on this clone: The junction departs from germline at one end; a sequencing error may be responsible. The chain recombines TRBV3-1 (or the pseudogene TRBV3-2) with TRBJ1-4; maybe TRBD1 (6 bases). The CDR3 is 16 residues long. The V gene's germline CDR1 is LGHDT and CDR2 YNNKEL (reference sequence). The CDR3 nucleotides are TGTGCCAGCAGTCAAGCTCCAATTCATCAGGGGGAAAAACTGTTTTTT. Protein product: CASSQAPIHQGEKLFF.

This chain uses TRBV9 with TRBJ1-4; no firm D call. The CDR3 is 15 residues long. CDR1 SGDLS and CDR2 YYNGEE come from the germline V gene. V was clipped by 0 bases and J by 5 bases, with 11 bases between them. CDR3 coding DNA: TGTGCCAGCAGCGTAGATCATGTCCAGAATGAAAAACTGTTTTTT. This gives the protein CASSVDHVQNEKLFF.

The chain combines TRBV14 with TRBJ1-2; weak D call: TRBD1 (6 bases). CDR3 length equals 13 residues. Germline V gene sequence: CDR1 SGHDN, CDR2 FVKESK. Trimming left V 3 bases short and J 6 bases short, with 11 bases between. The CDR3 here is CASSHGQYHGYTF. The CDR3, as DNA: TGTGCCAGCAGCCATGGACAGTATCATGGCTACACCTTC.

The DNA of the CDR3 is TGTGCCAGCAAAGTGACAGGGGACACAGATACGCAGTATTTT. It encodes CASKVTGDTDTQYF. The chain couples TRBV5-4 to TRBJ2-3; 8 bases agree with TRBD1. Germline CDR1 reads SGHNT; CDR2 reads YYREEE (reference sequence). V lost 6 bases and J lost 2; bases outside the gene matches: 5. The length of the CDR3 is 14 residues.

The CDR3 region has the DNA TGTGCCAGCAGCTCTATTCTGGGCTCTGGAAACACCATATATTTT. Encoded protein: CASSSILGSGNTIYF. The chain carries TRBV11-2 and TRBJ1-3; D is undetermined. Germline CDR1 SGHAT, CDR2 FQNNGV. CDR3 length: 15 residues. Trimming stripped 4 bases from V and 0 bases from J, with 10 bases between.

The rearrangement links TRBV7-2 to TRBJ2-4, with D perhaps given as TRBD1 or TRBD2 (6 bases each). The germline gives CDR1 SGHTA, CDR2 FQGNSA. With 7 bases removed from V and 6 bases from J, the gap between germline ends came to 13 bases. CDR3 length: 13 residues. This chain's CDR3 is CASTGGRGNIQYF. CDR3 sequence (DNA): TGTGCCAGCACCGGGGGCAGGGGAAACATTCAGTACTTC. The full variable domain, its missing parts supplied by reference TRBV7-2 and TRBJ2-4, is GAGVSQSPSNKVTEKGKDVELRCDPISGHTALYWYRQSLGQGLEFLIYFQGNSAPDKSGLPSDRFSAERTGGSVSTLTIQRTQQEDSAVYLCASTGGRGNIQYFGAGTRLSVL.

V is TRBV6-4 and J is TRBJ2-1, with TRBD2 matching over 9 bases. The CDR3 has 16 residues. Germline loops: CDR1 MRHNA, CDR2 SNTAGT. Trimming removed 7 bases from V and 3 bases from J; junction bases left unmatched: 10. CDR3 DNA sequence: TGTGCCAGCATTCTGCTTCTAGCGGGGAACTACAATGAGCAGTTCTTC. Its translation: CASILLLAGNYNEQFF.

The chain couples TRBV19 to TRBJ2-5; possible D gene TRBD2, 5 bases. Germline CDR1 and CDR2: LNHDA and SQIVND (reference sequence). The CDR3 is 14 residues long. Deletions cut 4 bases from V and 4 bases from J, with 13 bases between. The CDR3, as DNA: TGTGCCAGTAGTACCAGCCGGCGGGCAGAGACCCAGTACTTC. Translation gives CASSTSRRAETQYF.

This chain's CDR3 is CASSSQGARETQYF. In nucleotides, the CDR3 is TGTGCCAGCAGCTCCCAGGGCGCCAGGGAGACCCAGTACTTC. This rearrangement joins TRBV5-4 to TRBJ2-5; tentatively, D is TRBD1 (5 bases). This CDR3 has 14 residues. The V gene's germline CDR1 is SGHNT and CDR2 YYREEE (reference sequence). V lost 3 bases, J lost 5 bases, and 14 bases lay in between. Looking up the rest from reference TRBV5-4 and TRBJ2-5 gives the full variable domain: ETGVTQSPTHLIKTRGQQVTLRCSSQSGHNTVSWYQQALGQGPQFIFQYYREEENGRGNFPPRFSGLQFPNYSSELNVNALELDDSALYLCASSSQGARETQYFGPGTRLLVL.

This chain uses TRBV7-3 with TRBJ2-3; D might be TRBD1 (6 bases). V was shortened by 7 bases and J by 0 bases, with 14 bases between the two germline ends. Germline V gives CDR1 SGHTA, CDR2 FQGTGA. The CDR3 is made up of 15 amino acids. The CDR3 sequence: CASNPRQGSTDTQYF. The CDR3 DNA sequence: TGTGCCAGCAACCCTAGGCAGGGGAGCACAGATACGCAGTATTTT.

The genes are TRBV19 and TRBJ2-7; D is perhaps TRBD2 (5 bases). Germline V lookup: CDR1 LNHDA, CDR2 SQIVND (reference sequence). V lost 6 bases to trimming and J lost 7 bases, with 13 bases between them. The CDR3 length is 12 residues. This CDR3 reads CASSPGMMEQYF. CDR3 nucleotides: TGTGCCAGTAGCCCGGGGATGATGGAGCAGTACTTC. Supplemented by reference TRBV19 and TRBJ2-7, the full variable domain reads DGGITQSPKYLFRKEGQNVTLSCEQNLNHDAMYWYRQDPGQGLRLIYYSQIVNDFQKGDIAEGYSVSREKKESFPLTVTSAQKNPTAFYLCASSPGMMEQYFGPGTRLTVT.

This chain connects TRBV5-1 to TRBJ1-4, with TRBD1 identical over 7 bases. The CDR3 consists of 14 residues. V trimming: 2 bases; J trimming: 10 bases; junction bases outside the gene matches: 8. Germline CDR1 SGHRS, CDR2 YFSETQ. The CDR3 nucleotides are TGCGCCAGCAGCTTTCGGCAGGGGGGAGGAAAACTGTTTTTT. Protein sequence: CASSFRQGGGKLFF.

This rearrangement joins TRBV10-3 to TRBJ2-7, with TRBD2 matching 7 bases. Trimming at V came to 11 bases and at J to 4 bases, leaving 14 bases not matched to a gene. This CDR3 comprises 14 residues. From germline, CDR1 is ENHRY and CDR2 SYGVKD. For the CDR3, the DNA is TGTGCCGGGGGGAGGGACGGGGACTATTACGAGCAGTACTTC. Protein product: CAGGRDGDYYEQYF.

The chain joins TRBV18 to TRBJ1-2; 8 bases are shared with TRBD1. Germline-derived CDR1 and CDR2 are KGHSH and LQKENI. This CDR3 contains 13 residues. Trimming took 6 bases from V and 6 from J; bases not matched to a gene: 6. The DNA for the CDR3 is TGTGCCAGCTCCCTGGGACAGGAGGATGGCTACACCTTC. This sequence encodes CASSLGQEDGYTF.

J is TRBJ2-5 and V is TRBV2; no firm D call. V shed 6 bases and J shed 3 bases, with 5 bases lying between them. The germline CDR1 and CDR2 sequences are SNHLY and FYNNEI. This CDR3 has 11 amino acids. The CDR3 here is CASREKETQYF. CDR3 bases: TGTGCCAGCAGGGAAAAAGAGACCCAGTACTTC. The whole variable domain, remainder taken from reference TRBV2 and TRBJ2-5, is EPEVTQTPSHQVTQMGQEVILRCVPISNHLYFYWYRQILGQKVEFLVSFYNNEISEKSEIFDDQFSVERPDGSNFTLKIRSTKLEDSAMYFCASREKETQYFGPGTRLLVL.

This clone was observed once. The chain is built from TRBV20-1 and TRBJ1-5; tentative D call: TRBD1 (5 bases). Deletions cut 3 bases from V and 2 bases from J, with 20 bases between. The CDR3 sequence is 17 residues long. CDR1 is DFQATT, CDR2 SNEGSKA, per germline (reference sequence). The CDR3 loop reads CSASSGNRTTGNQPQHF. In DNA form, the CDR3 reads TGCAGTGCTAGTAGCGGGAACAGGACCACTGGCAATCAGCCCCAGCATTTT.

The V gene is TRBV7-3, the J gene TRBJ1-1, with TRBD1 as a possible D gene (5 bases). The CDR3 loop spans 15 amino acids. Trimming stripped 1 base from V and 4 bases from J, with 13 bases between. CDR1 SGHTA and CDR2 FQGTGA come from the germline V gene. CDR3 sequence: CASSLKQGGSTEAFF. DNA of the CDR3: TGTGCCAGCAGCTTAAAGCAGGGTGGGTCCACTGAAGCTTTCTTT.

The rearrangement joins TRBV5-4 to TRBJ2-5, with 8 bases aligning to TRBD2. The CDR3 has 13 residues. The V and J ends lost 4 bases and 4 bases, in that order; junction bases with no gene match: 3. The germline V gene encodes CDR1 SGHNT and CDR2 YYREEE (reference sequence). CDR3 loop: CASSPGGGETQYF. As DNA, the CDR3 is TGTGCCAGCAGCCCCGGGGGGGGAGAGACCCAGTACTTC.

V and J are TRBV18 and TRBJ2-1; 10 bases are shared with TRBD1. V trimming: 2 bases; J trimming: 3 bases; junction bases outside the gene matches: 7. The CDR3 totals 17 residues. Germline CDR1 reads KGHSH; CDR2 reads LQKENI. Here the CDR3 reads CASSPFETGGDYNEQFF. Written as DNA, the CDR3 is TGTGCCAGCTCACCATTTGAGACAGGGGGCGACTACAATGAGCAGTTCTTC.

The chain links TRBV28 to TRBJ2-2; TRBD2 might be the D (6 bases). Per the germline V gene, CDR1 is MDHEN and CDR2 is SYDVKM. V lost 7 bases to trimming and J lost 2 bases, with 17 bases between them. This CDR3 contains 16 residues. The CDR3 spells CASNPGMEGNTGELFF. CDR3 bases: TGTGCCAGCAACCCAGGAATGGAGGGCAACACCGGGGAGCTGTTTTTT.

V is TRBV12-3 or TRBV12-4 and J is TRBJ2-7; 8 bases map to TRBD1. CDR3 length equals 13 residues. J lost 2 bases, V lost 6 bases, and 3 bases had no gene match. CDR3 region: CASSPQGAYEQYF. The CDR3 DNA reads TGTGCCAGCAGCCCACAGGGGGCCTACGAGCAGTACTTC.

The V and J genes are TRBV6-6 and TRBJ1-1, with D perhaps TRBD1 (5 bases). There are 16 residues in the CDR3. CDR1 and CDR2 (germline): MNHNY, SVGAGI (reference sequence). V was clipped by 5 bases and J by 1 base, with 17 bases between them. This chain's CDR3 is CASSRWGGVENTEAFF. CDR3 bases: TGTGCCAGCAGTCGATGGGGGGGAGTGGAGAACACTGAAGCTTTCTTT.

The J gene is TRBJ1-6, the V gene TRBV7-2; 9 nucleotides match TRBD1. The V segment lost 5 bases and the J segment 7 bases; nucleotides outside the gene matches: 3. This CDR3 is 14 amino acids long. CDR1 is SGHTA, CDR2 FQGNSA, per germline. CDR3 protein: CASSPDRGNSPLHF. CDR3 nucleotides: TGTGCCAGCAGCCCTGACAGGGGGAATTCACCCCTCCACTTT. The full variable domain, rest sourced from reference TRBV7-2 and TRBJ1-6, is GAGVSQSPSNKVTEKGKDVELRCDPISGHTALYWYRQSLGQGLEFLIYFQGNSAPDKSGLPSDRFSAERTGGSVSTLTIQRTQQEDSAVYLCASSPDRGNSPLHFGNGTRLTVT.

V gene TRBV11-2 combines with J gene TRBJ2-4, with D unclear. In germline, CDR1 is SGHAT, CDR2 FQNNGV. The ends were cut back, 0 bases at V and 1 base at J, with 7 bases in the middle. CDR3 size: 15 residues. CDR3: CASSLDYGAKNIQYF. DNA of the CDR3: TGTGCCAGCAGCTTAGATTACGGTGCCAAAAACATTCAGTACTTC.

V gene TRBV6-5 combines with J gene TRBJ2-1; 8 positions match TRBD1. The CDR3 has 14 residues. Germline V gene lookup returns CDR1 MNHEY and CDR2 SVGAGI. After removal of 6 bases from V and 4 bases from J, the junction contained 5 bases not matched to a gene. CDR3 coding DNA: TGTGCCAGCAGCCAAGGACAGGGTTACAATGAGCAGTTCTTC. Residues: CASSQGQGYNEQFF.

The chain uses TRBV12-3 or TRBV12-4 and TRBJ1-2, with D perhaps TRBD1 (6 bases). This CDR3 is 13 amino acids long. Trimming removed 5 bases at V and 8 bases at J, with 15 bases between. The CDR3 protein is CASSEDRRRGYTF. The CDR3 DNA sequence: TGTGCCAGCAGTGAAGACAGGCGTCGGGGCTACACCTTC.

This chain joins TRBV28 and TRBJ1-2, with a weak D call TRBD1 (5 bases). The V gene's germline CDR1 is MDHEN and CDR2 SYDVKM. This CDR3 spans 15 amino acids. Trimming pared 7 bases from V and 8 bases from J, leaving 23 bases between. The chain's CDR3 is CASTLGLPGVGGYTF. The CDR3 coding sequence is TGTGCCAGCACCCTGGGCCTCCCGGGGGTAGGGGGCTACACCTTC.

V and J are TRBV24-1 and TRBJ2-5, with D tentatively TRBD2 (6 bases). V gave up 9 bases and J gave up 2 bases, with 9 bases separating them. Germline V gives CDR1 KGHDR, CDR2 SFDVKD. The CDR3 runs to 12 residues. The CDR3 coding sequence is TGTGCCACCGGAGGGGATCAAGAGACCCAGTACTTC. This translates into CATGGDQETQYF.

The chain has TRBV10-3 and TRBJ2-3; the match to TRBD2 covers 12 bases. The CDR3 runs 14 residues. V shed 7 bases, J shed 5 bases, and the junction held 4 bases outside the gene matches. Germline values: CDR1 ENHRY, CDR2 SYGVKD. CDR3 sequence (DNA): TGTGCCATCACTCCGGGACTAGCGGGAGATACGCAGTATTTT. Translation: CAITPGLAGDTQYF.